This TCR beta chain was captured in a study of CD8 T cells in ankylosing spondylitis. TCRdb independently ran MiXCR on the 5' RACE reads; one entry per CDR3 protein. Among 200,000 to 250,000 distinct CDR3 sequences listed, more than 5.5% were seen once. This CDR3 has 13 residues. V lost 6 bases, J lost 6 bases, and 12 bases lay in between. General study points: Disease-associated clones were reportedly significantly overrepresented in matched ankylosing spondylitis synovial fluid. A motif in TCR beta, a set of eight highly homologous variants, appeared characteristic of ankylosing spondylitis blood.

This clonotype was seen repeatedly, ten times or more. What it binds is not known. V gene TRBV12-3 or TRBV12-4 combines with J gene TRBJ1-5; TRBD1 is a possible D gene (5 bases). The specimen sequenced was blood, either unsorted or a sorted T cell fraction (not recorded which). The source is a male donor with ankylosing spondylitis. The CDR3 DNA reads TGTGCCAGCAGCCCGGCCAGGGTTCAGCCCCAGCATTTT. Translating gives CASSPARVQPQHF.